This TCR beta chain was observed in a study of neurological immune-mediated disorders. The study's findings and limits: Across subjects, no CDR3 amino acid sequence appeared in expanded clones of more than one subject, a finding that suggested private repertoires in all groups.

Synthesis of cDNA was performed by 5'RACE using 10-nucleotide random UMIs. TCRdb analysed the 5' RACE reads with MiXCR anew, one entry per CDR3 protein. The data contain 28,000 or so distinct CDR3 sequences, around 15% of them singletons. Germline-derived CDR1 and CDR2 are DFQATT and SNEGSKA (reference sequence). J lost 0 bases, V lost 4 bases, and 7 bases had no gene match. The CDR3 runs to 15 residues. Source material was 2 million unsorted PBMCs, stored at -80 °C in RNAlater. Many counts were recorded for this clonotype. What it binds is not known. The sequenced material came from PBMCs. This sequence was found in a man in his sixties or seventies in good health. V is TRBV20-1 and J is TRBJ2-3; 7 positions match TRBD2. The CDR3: CSAIRLAQSTDTQYF. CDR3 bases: TGCAGTGCTATAAGACTAGCACAGAGCACAGATACGCAGTATTTT.